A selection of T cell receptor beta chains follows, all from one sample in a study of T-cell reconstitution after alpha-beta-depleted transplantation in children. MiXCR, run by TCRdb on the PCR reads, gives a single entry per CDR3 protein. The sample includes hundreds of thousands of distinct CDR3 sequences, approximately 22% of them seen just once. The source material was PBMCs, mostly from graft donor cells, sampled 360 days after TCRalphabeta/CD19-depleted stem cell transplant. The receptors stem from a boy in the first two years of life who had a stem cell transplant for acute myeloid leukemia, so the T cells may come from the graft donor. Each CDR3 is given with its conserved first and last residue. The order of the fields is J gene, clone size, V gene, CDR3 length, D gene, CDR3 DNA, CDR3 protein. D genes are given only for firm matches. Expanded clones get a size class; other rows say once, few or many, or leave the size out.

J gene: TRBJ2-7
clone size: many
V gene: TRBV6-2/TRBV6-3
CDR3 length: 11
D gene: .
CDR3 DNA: TGTGCCAGCAGTTACGAGGCCGAGCAGTACTTC
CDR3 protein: CASSYEAEQYF

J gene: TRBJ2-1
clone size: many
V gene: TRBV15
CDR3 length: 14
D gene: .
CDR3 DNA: TGTGCCACCAGCAGAGATAGCAGGGTCAATGAGCAGTTCTTC
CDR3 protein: CATSRDSRVNEQFF

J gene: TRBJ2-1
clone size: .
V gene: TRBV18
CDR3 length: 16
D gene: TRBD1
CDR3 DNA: TGTGCCAGCTCACCACCCCAAAGACAGGGGCCCAATGAGCAGTTCTTC
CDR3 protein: CASSPPQRQGPNEQFF

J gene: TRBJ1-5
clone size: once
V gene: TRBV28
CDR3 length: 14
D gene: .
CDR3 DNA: TGTGCCACCTCCCTCCTTAGGAGCAATCAGCCCCAGCATTTT
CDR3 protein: CATSLLRSNQPQHF

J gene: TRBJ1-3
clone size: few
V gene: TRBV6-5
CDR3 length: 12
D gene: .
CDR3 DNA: TGTGCCAGCAGTTCCGATGGAAACACCATATATTTT
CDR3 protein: CASSSDGNTIYF

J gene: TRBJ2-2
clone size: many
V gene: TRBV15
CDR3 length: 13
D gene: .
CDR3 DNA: TGTGCCACCAGCCCCCAGGCGTCCCGGGAGCTGTTTTTT
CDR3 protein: CATSPQASRELFF

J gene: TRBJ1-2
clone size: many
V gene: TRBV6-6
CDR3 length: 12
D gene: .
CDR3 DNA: TGTGCCAGCAGGCAGGAGGGCTACGGCTACACCTTC
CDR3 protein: CASRQEGYGYTF

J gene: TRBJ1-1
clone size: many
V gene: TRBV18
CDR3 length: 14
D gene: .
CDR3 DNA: TGTGCCAGCTCACCGGGATCCATGAACACTGAAGCTTTCTTT
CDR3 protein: CASSPGSMNTEAFF

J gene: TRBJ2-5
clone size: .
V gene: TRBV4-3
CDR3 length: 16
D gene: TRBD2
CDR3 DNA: TGCGCCAGCAGGGGTCAACTAGCGGGGGTGCAGGAGACCCAGTACTTC
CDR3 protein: CASRGQLAGVQETQYF

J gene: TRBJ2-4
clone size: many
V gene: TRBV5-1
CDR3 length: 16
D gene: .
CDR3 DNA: TGCGCCAGCAGCTTGGTGGGGGGAGTCGGCGAAAACATTCAGTACTTC
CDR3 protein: CASSLVGGVGENIQYF

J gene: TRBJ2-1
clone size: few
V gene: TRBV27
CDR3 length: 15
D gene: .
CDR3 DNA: TGTGCCGGCCACAAACCCCCGGACAGACACAATGAGCAGTTCTTC
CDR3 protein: CAGHKPPDRHNEQFF

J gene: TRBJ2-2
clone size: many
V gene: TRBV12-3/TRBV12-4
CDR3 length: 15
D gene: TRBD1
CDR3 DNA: TGTGCCAGCAGTATAAGAACAGGGGCCACCGGGGAGCTGTTTTTT
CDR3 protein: CASSIRTGATGELFF

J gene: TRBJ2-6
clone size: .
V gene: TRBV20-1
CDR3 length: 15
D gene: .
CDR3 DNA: TGCAGTGCCTGGACTACAGGGGCTGGGGCCAACGTCCTGACTTTC
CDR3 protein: CSAWTTGAGANVLTF

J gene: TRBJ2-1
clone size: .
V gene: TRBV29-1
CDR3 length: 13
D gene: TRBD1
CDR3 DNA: TGCAGCGTTGAGGACAGGGGTTACAATGAGCAGTTCTTC
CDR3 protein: CSVEDRGYNEQFF

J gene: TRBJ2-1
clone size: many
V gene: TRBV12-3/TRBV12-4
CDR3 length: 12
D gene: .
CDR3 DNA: TGTGCCAGCAGTGGCCGTTACAATGAGCAGTTCTTC
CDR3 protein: CASSGRYNEQFF

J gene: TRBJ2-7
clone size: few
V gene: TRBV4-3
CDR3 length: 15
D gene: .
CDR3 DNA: TGCGCCAGCAGCCAAGACAAAGACAGAACCTACGAGCAGTACTTC
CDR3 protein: CASSQDKDRTYEQYF

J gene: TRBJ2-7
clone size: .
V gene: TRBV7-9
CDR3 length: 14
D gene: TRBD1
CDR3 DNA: TGTGCCAGCAGCCTAGAACAGGGGCGCGACGAGCAGTACTTC
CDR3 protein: CASSLEQGRDEQYF

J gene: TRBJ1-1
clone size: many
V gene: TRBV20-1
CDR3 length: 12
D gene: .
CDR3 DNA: TGCAGTGCTACACAGGCTGACACTGAAGCTTTCTTT
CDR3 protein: CSATQADTEAFF

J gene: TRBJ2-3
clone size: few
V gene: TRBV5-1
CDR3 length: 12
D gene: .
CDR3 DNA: TGCGCCAGCCGAATTCTCACAGATACGCAGTATTTT
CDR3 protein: CASRILTDTQYF

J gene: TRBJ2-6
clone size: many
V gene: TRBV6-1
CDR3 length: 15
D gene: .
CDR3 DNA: TGTGCCAGCAGAACAGGGACCTCTGGGGCCAACGTCCTGACTTTC
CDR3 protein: CASRTGTSGANVLTF

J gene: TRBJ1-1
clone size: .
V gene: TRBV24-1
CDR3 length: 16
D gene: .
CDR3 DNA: TGTGCCACCAGCTCACGGATGGACATAGAGAACACTGAAGCTTTCTTT
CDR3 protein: CATSSRMDIENTEAFF

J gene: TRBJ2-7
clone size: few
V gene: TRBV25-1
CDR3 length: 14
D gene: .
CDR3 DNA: TGTGCCAGCAGGGGACGGCTCGATTCCTACGAGCAGTACTTC
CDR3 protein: CASRGRLDSYEQYF

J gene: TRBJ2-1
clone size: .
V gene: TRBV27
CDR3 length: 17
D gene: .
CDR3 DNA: TGTGCCAGCAGTTTATTGGGCAGGGGAGACGATATGAATGAGCAGTTCTTC
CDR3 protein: CASSLLGRGDDMNEQFF